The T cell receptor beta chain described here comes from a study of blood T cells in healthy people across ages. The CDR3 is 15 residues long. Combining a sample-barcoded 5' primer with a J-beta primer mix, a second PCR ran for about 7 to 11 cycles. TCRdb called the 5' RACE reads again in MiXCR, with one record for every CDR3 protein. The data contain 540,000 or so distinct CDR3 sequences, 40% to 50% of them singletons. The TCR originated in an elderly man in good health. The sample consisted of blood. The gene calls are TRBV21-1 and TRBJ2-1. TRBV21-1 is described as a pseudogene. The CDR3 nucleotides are TGTGCCAGCAGCGAAAGGGCTGGGCATCCCCATGAGCAGTTCTTC. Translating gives CASSERAGHPHEQFF.